This T cell receptor beta chain was retrieved from a study of cytomegalovirus exposure and HLA in healthy donors. Study details: Genotyping of some 400 donors showed that 80% to 90% belonged to the Caucasian-associated ancestry cluster.

The trim removed 3 bases at V and 3 bases at J, leaving 7 bases unmatched. The CDR3 sequence is 15 residues long. Germline assignment: CDR1 SQVTM and CDR2 ANQGSEA. Comments on this clone: No antigen is known for it.

The PCR used 60 Vbeta and 13 Jbeta primers. Clones were read by immunoSEQ multiplex PCR, and TCRdb kept only the in-frame ones, dropping some. The sample includes about 150,000 clones, 84% of them seen just once. The study's findings and limits: The authors later found HLA-associated TCR beta chains more clonally expanded than equally common others. Serostatus for CMV was the only available immune exposure information.

The chain links TRBV29-1 to TRBJ2-5; 10 bases are shared with TRBD1. The origin of this receptor is a boy between 2 and 10 years old in good health and CMV-seronegative. The material sequenced was PBMCs. CDR3 DNA: TGCAGCGTTGAGGGTAGGGACAGGGGAAAAGAGACCCAGTACTTC. Translation gives CSVEGRDRGKETQYF.